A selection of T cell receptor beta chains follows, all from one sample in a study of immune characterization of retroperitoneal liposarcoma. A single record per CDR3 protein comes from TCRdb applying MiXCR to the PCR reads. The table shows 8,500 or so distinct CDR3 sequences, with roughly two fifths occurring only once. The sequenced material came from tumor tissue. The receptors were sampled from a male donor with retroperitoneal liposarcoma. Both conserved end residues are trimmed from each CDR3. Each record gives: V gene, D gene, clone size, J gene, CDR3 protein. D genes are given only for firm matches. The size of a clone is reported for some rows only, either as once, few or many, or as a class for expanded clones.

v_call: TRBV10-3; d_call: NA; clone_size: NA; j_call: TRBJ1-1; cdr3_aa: AISESFGVMNTEAF
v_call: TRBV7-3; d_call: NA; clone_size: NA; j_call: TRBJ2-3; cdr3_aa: ASSYGQGTDTQY
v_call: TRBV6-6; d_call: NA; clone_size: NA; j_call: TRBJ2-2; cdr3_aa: ASIRGSSTGELF
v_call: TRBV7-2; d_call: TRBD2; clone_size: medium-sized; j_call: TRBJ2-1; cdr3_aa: ASSPGTSGRIHEQF
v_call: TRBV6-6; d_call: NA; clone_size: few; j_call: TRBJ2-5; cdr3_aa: ASSYGGDNEQY
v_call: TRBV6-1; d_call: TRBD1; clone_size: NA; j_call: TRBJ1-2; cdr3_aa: ASIAVRTGNYGYT
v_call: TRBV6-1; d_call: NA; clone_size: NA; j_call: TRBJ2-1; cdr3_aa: ASSNLGNEQF
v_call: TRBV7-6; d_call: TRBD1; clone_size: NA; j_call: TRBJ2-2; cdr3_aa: ASSARQGMAGELF
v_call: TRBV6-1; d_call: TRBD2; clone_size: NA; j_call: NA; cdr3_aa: ASSELAGGNEQY
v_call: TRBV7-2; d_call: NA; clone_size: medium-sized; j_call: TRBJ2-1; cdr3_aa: ASSLRGDYNEQF
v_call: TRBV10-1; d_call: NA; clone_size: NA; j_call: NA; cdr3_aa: ASSRGTATYEQY
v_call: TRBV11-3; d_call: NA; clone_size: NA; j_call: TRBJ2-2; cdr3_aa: ASSLRGRNGELF
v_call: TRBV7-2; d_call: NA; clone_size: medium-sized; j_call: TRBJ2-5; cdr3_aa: ASSLIQLPGETQY
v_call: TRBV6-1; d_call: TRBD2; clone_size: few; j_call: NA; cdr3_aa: AISGLAGGPGYEQY
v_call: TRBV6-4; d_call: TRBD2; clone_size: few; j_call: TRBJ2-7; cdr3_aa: ASTRPFIAGGPPYEQY
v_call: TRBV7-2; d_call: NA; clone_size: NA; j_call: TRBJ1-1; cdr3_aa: ASSFPGGAAF
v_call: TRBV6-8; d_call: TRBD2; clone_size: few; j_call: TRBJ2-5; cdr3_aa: ASSSPTFASGDQETQY
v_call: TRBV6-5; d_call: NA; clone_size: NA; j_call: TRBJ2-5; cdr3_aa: ASSRDSLRTQY
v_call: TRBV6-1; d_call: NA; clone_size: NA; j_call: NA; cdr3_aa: ASREGTPGTYNEQF
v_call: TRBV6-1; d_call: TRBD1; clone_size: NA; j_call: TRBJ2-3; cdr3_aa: ASSRQGAPDTQY
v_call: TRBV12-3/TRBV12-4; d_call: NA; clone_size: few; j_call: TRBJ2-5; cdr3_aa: ASSFGGKETQY
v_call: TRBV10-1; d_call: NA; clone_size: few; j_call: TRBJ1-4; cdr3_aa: ASIVSETNEKLF
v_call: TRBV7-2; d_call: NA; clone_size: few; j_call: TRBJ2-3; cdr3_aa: ASSLAGVTQY
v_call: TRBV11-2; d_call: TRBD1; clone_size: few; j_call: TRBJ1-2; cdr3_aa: ASSARDSASTNGYT
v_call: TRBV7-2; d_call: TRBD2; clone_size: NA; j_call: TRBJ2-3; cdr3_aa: ASSSSGATDTQY
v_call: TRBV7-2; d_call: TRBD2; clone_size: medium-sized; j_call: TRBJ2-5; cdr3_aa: ASSLAPTSGKGNEQY
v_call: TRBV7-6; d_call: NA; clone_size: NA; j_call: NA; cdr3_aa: ASSLKGYEQY
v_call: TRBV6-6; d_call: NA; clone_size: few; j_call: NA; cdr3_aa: ASSYGRYNEQY